This TCR beta chain was retrieved from a study of T cells in Graves' hyperthyroidism and ophthalmopathy. From RNA transcripts, TCR beta CDR3 regions were amplified. During a first-round RT-PCR of the TCR CDR3, the HTBI primer set was used. Using its own MiXCR run on the multiplex PCR reads, TCRdb lists one record per CDR3 protein. The table shows under 400,000 distinct CDR3 sequences, with 15% to 18% occurring only once. This blood was taken when hyperthyroidism was first diagnosed, before any ophthalmopathy symptoms existed. Trimming pared 6 bases from V and 8 bases from J, leaving 13 bases between. This CDR3 has 11 residues. The germline V gene has CDR1 SQVTM and CDR2 ANQGSEA.

The rearrangement links TRBV29-1 to TRBJ1-2; no definite D call. This receptor was identified in a young woman with Graves' hyperthyroidism that later progressed to Graves' ophthalmopathy. Specimen: blood. CDR3 loop: CSVFGVLGYTF. CDR3 nucleotide sequence: TGCAGCGTATTCGGCGTCCTCGGCTACACCTTC.